Below are 16 T cell receptor beta chains sequenced from a single sample in a study of molecular identifiers for immune sequencing clone quantification. TCRdb independently ran MiXCR on the PCR reads; one entry per CDR3 protein. This sample has 100,000 or so distinct CDR3 sequences; roughly a third occur once, and the top ten carry about 4.2%. The sequenced material came from naive CD8+ T cells from blood, with Jurkat cell RNA spiked in. The sample's subset: FACS-sorted CD8+CD4-CCR7+CD45RA+ naive T cells. The receptors originated from a human donor in good health. Some libraries in this study had Jurkat cell RNA spiked in.

The rearrangement joins TRBV6-4 to TRBJ2-1, with D unclear. The CDR3 covers 15 residues. V was trimmed by 6 bases and J by 0 bases, leaving 12 bases between them. The V gene's germline CDR1 is MRHNA and CDR2 SNTAGT. The CDR3 reads CASSALPSSYNEQFF. For the CDR3, the DNA is TGTGCCAGCAGCGCTCTCCCGAGCTCCTACAATGAGCAGTTCTTC.

The chain employs TRBV5-1 and TRBJ2-7; 9 bases are shared with TRBD1. V shed 4 bases and J 2 bases; nucleotides not matched to a gene: 10. The germline CDR1 and CDR2 sequences are SGHRS and YFSETQ. The CDR3 loop spans 16 amino acids. The CDR3 spells CASSPGQGNSAYEQYF. CDR3 in DNA: TGCGCCAGCAGCCCCGGACAGGGGAATTCGGCCTACGAGCAGTACTTC.

This clonotype was found a few times. J is TRBJ2-1 and V is TRBV4-1, with TRBD2 matching over 11 bases. Germline CDR1 MGHRA, CDR2 YSYEKL. Trimming cost V 2 bases and J 9 bases; bases outside gene matches: 6. The CDR3 loop spans 15 amino acids. This chain's CDR3 is CASSQRTSGRGEQFF. DNA for the CDR3: TGCGCCAGCAGCCAACGAACTAGCGGGAGAGGTGAGCAGTTCTTC.

Worth noting for this clonotype: Mismatch with germline at one junction end may stem from a read error. The CDR3 DNA reads as TGTGCCAGCAGCTCGGGACTAGCGGGGCGCTACGCGCAGTCCTTC. This sequence encodes CASSSGLAGRYAQSF. The genes are TRBV13 and TRBJ2-7; 13 bases align to TRBD2. The CDR3 is 15 residues long. CDR1 and CDR2 from the germline V gene are PRHDT and FYEKMQ (reference sequence).

Regarding this clonotype: Germline and junction disagree at one end, which may indicate a read error. This chain connects TRBV4-1 to TRBJ2-1; D is unclear. The CDR3 runs 13 residues. Germline CDR1 is MGHRA and CDR2 is YSYEKL. CDR3 DNA sequence: TGCACCAGCAGCCAAGATCGGAGCAATGAGCAGTTCTTC. Encoded protein: CTSSQDRSNEQFF.

In regard to this clonotype: A junction end diverges from the germline sequence, so it may reflect a read error. The chain recombines TRBV7-6 with TRBJ2-7, with 7 bases that match TRBD2. The CDR3 loop spans 12 amino acids. Germline lookup yields CDR1 SGHVS and CDR2 FNYEAQ. CDR3 sequence (DNA): TGTGCCGGCAGCTGGGGAGGGGAGGAGCAGTACTTC. This gives the protein CAGSWGGEEQYF. Looking up the rest from reference TRBV7-6 and TRBJ2-7 gives the full variable domain: GAGVSQSPRYKVTKRGQDVALRCDPISGHVSLYWYRQALGQGPEFLTYFNYEAQQDKSGLPNDRFSAERPEGSISTLTIQRTEQRDSAMYRCAGSWGGEEQYFGPGTRLTVT.

The V and J genes are TRBV2 and TRBJ2-5, with 8 bases fitting TRBD2. V lost 10 bases and J lost 2; bases outside the gene matches: 6. The germline V gene encodes CDR1 SNHLY and CDR2 FYNNEI. The CDR3 has 13 residues. Written as DNA, the CDR3 is TGTGCCACGGGGGGGGGTCTTCAAGAGACCCAGTACTTC. Encoded protein: CATGGGLQETQYF. The full variable domain, completed using reference TRBV2 and TRBJ2-5, is EPEVTQTPSHQVTQMGQEVILRCVPISNHLYFYWYRQILGQKVEFLVSFYNNEISEKSEIFDDQFSVERPDGSNFTLKIRSTKLEDSAMYFCATGGGLQETQYFGPGTRLLVL.

Details on this clonotype: A clone one base away is much larger, so this may be a read error. The CDR3: CRARGTFSSYEQYF. In nucleotides, the CDR3 is TGCAGAGCTAGAGGGACTTTTAGCTCCTACGAGCAGTACTTC. The gene calls are TRBV20-1 and TRBJ2-7; the D gene is possibly TRBD2 (6 bases). The length of the CDR3 is 14 residues. Germline lookup yields CDR1 DFQATT and CDR2 SNEGSKA (reference sequence).

The CDR3 DNA follows: TGTGCCAGCAGAGCCAGCCTTAATCAGCCCCAGCATTTT. Translated: CASRASLNQPQHF. The chain joins TRBV6-2 or TRBV6-3 to TRBJ1-5; no clear D gene. Trimming cost V 6 bases and J 4 bases, with 10 bases left between them. CDR1 and CDR2 (germline): MNHEY, SVGEGT. The CDR3 loop spans 13 amino acids.

As for this clonotype: It is likely a read error, because the conserved phenylalanine at the end of the CDR3 is missing. Because the CDR3's place on the DNA is in doubt, the DNA is left out and the CDR3 is given as listed by TCRdb. The chain combines TRBV4-3 with TRBJ2-2; no DNA check was done on the table's D call, TRBD2. CDR1 LGHNA and CDR2 YSLEER come from the germline V gene. Including both end residues, the CDR3 is 14 amino acids long. CDR3 in amino acids: CASSHIEGTGEQFL.

This clonotype was detected ten times or more. The chain uses TRBV27 and TRBJ1-1; D is uncertain. The CDR3 is made up of 13 amino acids. Between the trimmed V and J ends, which lost 5 bases and 6 bases, there was a span of 13 bases. CDR1 is MNHEY, CDR2 SMNVEV, per germline (reference sequence). The CDR3 nucleotides are TGTGCCAGCAGTCCCCTTGTAGCAGCTGAAGCTTTCTTT. It encodes CASSPLVAAEAFF.

The CDR3 nucleotides read TGTGCCACAATCTACCGGGACAGAGCCTACGAGCAGTACTTC. Its protein is CATIYRDRAYEQYF. The gene calls are TRBV28 and TRBJ2-7, with TRBD1 identical over 7 bases. The CDR3 is 14 residues long. Germline loops: CDR1 MDHEN, CDR2 SYDVKM. V was pared by 10 bases and J by 2 bases, with 11 bases of the junction left unmatched.

Notes on this clonotype: Sequence at one end of the junction differs from germline and may be a read error. This chain links TRBV6-5 with TRBJ2-2; D unresolved. This CDR3 contains 15 residues. Germline lookup yields CDR1 MNHEY and CDR2 SVGAGI. The CDR3: CASSYSPRNTVELFF. CDR3 DNA sequence: TGTGCCAGCAGTTACTCGCCGAGGAACACCGTGGAGCTGTTTTTT.

This sequence joins TRBV28 and TRBJ1-4; the D is unclear. Trimming left V 6 bases short and J 0 bases short, with 14 bases between. From germline, CDR1 is MDHEN and CDR2 SYDVKM. The length of the CDR3 is 16 residues. CDR3 sequence: CASRTRQSATNEKLFF. CDR3 sequence (DNA): TGTGCCAGCAGGACCCGACAAAGTGCAACTAATGAAAAACTGTTTTTT.

This clonotype was counted between two and nine times. The V and J genes are TRBV9 and TRBJ2-2; no firm D call. The CDR3 is made up of 14 amino acids. V was clipped by 0 bases and J by 4 bases, with 7 bases between them. CDR1 SGDLS and CDR2 YYNGEE come from the germline V gene. The CDR3 nucleotides read TGTGCCAGCAGCGTAGTTCCGATCACCGGGGAGCTGTTTTTT. Translating it yields CASSVVPITGELFF.

Concerning this clonotype itself: Since the CDR3 does not end with the conserved phenylalanine or tryptophan, this likely comes from a read error. The rearrangement uses TRBV29-1 and TRBJ2-7; possible D gene TRBD1, 5 bases. Germline-derived CDR1 and CDR2 are SQVTM and ANQGSEA. CDR3 length equals 14 residues. The CDR3 bases are TGCAGCGTTACAACTGCAGGGATCTCCTACGGGCAGTACTCC. Protein product: CSVTTAGISYGQYS.